This T cell receptor beta chain was identified during a study of blood T cell repertoires in COVID-19. Study-level background: COVID-19 samples, acute and convalescent, were from the United States, Italy and Spain.

Recruits, aged roughly 18 to 100 years, lived in 24 US areas. Participant reports of clinical history set cohort assignment. The data were produced by immunoSEQ multiplex PCR, yet TCRdb's version contains in-frame clones alone and is incomplete. This table has around 450,000 clones, about nine tenths appearing once. The table lists this clone with a count of one. Trimming shortened V by 0 bases and J by 4 bases, and 13 bases separated the two germline ends. From germline, CDR1 is SEHNR and CDR2 FQNEAQ (reference sequence). The CDR3 has 16 amino acids. Sequences were obtained from PBMCs or T cells enriched from blood (not recorded which). This TCR came from a woman younger than 35 who had recovered from COVID-19. The chain has TRBV7-9 and TRBJ1-5; D ambiguous. The CDR3 protein is CASSLANEGRNQPQHF. The CDR3 bases are TGTGCCAGCAGCTTAGCGAACGAGGGAAGGAATCAGCCCCAGCATTTT.